This TCR beta chain was documented in a study of T cell changes during pregnancy in multiple sclerosis (dated by TCRdb to the late 2010s). In the study overall: Changes in the T cell repertoire over the course of pregnancy were examined in this study in women with multiple sclerosis.

The library was produced with the immunoSEQ multiplex PCR assay. In its TCRdb copy, this immuneACCESS table keeps in-frame sequences only and misses some clones. Where compared with another copy, unresolved V genes explain less than half of these, and the others have no known cause. In this sample the table shows fewer than 50,000 clones, just over 90% of which occur a single time. Of the sample, approximately 0.79% falls within the top ten clones. Worth noting for this clone: Its target antigen remains unknown. No base quality information exists; no much larger clone differs at one position.

The CDR3 covers 17 residues, taking in both the cysteine and the phenylalanine. Here the CDR3 DNA is all that survives: 51 bases in frame from base 1. The germline ends are 17 bases apart after V is trimmed by 0 bases and J by 5 bases. The germline V gene (reference sequence) gives CDR1 as SGHNT and CDR2 as YYREEE. The sequence links TRBV5-4 to TRBJ2-2; the D region possibly corresponds to TRBD1 (6 bases align). This receptor was obtained from a female donor with multiple sclerosis, enrolled in a pregnancy study. The sample here was CD4+ T cells from peripheral blood mononuclear cells, taken in the third trimester of pregnancy. The bases read TGTGCCAGCAGCTTGGGGTCCGGACAGAGAGGTACCGGGGAGCTGTTTTTT. This is translated as CASSLGSGQRGTGELFF.